The entry below describes one T cell receptor (beta chain). Antigen unknown. The data belong to a study of T cells in Graves' hyperthyroidism and ophthalmopathy. Study-level findings and limits: In the blood, most expanded thyroid clonotypes above 0.001 appeared as well.

Using RNA transcripts as the source, TCR beta CDR3 regions were amplified. RT-PCR in the first round (using the HTBI primer set) targeted the TCR CDR3. One entry per CDR3 protein, called by TCRdb with MiXCR from the multiplex PCR reads. The sample lists around 270,000 distinct CDR3 sequences; approximately 19% were seen once. The CDR3 consists of 14 residues. The germline V gene encodes CDR1 SGDLS and CDR2 YYNGEE. V lost 1 base to trimming and J lost 6 bases, with 10 bases between them. Sequencing used blood. This receptor was identified in a man aged 45-60 years with Graves' ophthalmopathy. The rearrangement joins TRBV9 to TRBJ2-2; D is unresolved. CDR3 sequence: CASSVNSIAGELFF. The CDR3 DNA follows: TGTGCCAGCAGCGTAAACAGTATCGCCGGGGAGCTGTTTTTT.